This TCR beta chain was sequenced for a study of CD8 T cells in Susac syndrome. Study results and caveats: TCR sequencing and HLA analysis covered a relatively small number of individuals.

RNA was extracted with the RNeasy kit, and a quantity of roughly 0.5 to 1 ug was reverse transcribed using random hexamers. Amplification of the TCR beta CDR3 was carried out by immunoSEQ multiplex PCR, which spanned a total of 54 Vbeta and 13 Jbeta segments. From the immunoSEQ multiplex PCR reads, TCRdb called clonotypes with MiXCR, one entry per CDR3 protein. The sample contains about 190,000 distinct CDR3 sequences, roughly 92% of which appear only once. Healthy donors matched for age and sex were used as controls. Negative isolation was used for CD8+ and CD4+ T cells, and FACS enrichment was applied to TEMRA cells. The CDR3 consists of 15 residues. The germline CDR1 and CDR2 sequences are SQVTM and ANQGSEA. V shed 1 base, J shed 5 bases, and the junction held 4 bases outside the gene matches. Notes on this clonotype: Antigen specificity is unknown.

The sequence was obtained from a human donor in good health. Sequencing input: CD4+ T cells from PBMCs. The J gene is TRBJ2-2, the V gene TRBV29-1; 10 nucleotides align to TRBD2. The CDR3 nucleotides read TGCAGCGTTGAAGCTAGCGGGGGAATTACCGGGGAGCTGTTTTTT. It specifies CSVEASGGITGELFF.